This T cell receptor (beta chain) was observed in a study of blood T cell repertoires in COVID-19. The overall study: The samples span acute and convalescent COVID-19 from the United States, Italy and Spain.

Cohort allocation depended upon clinical history that participants reported. Germline CDR1 PRHDT, CDR2 FYEKMQ (reference sequence). The CDR3 totals 17 residues. V shed 0 bases and J shed 3 bases, with 17 bases lying between them. Clones were sequenced by immunoSEQ multiplex PCR, and TCRdb holds only the in-frame ones, with some missing. The sample has roughly 430,000 clones; roughly 87% are singletons. Sequencing was performed on PBMCs or T cells enriched from blood (not recorded which). The rearrangement uses TRBV13 and TRBJ1-2; D is unresolved. The sequence was collected from a woman between 40 and 55 years old with acute COVID-19. The CDR3 DNA sequence: TGTGCCAGCAGCTTAGGTCTTGGTCGGGGAAACGACTATGGCTACACCTTC. Amino acids: CASSLGLGRGNDYGYTF.